This T cell receptor (beta chain) emerged from a study of blood T cell repertoires in COVID-19. Looking at the study overall: Samples taken during acute and convalescent COVID-19 were collected in the United States, Italy and Spain. The analysed material was cDNA or gDNA that came from T cells, B-cell-depleted T cells, or PBMCs.

Under the authors' procedure: It was from reference gene primer amplification that nucleated cell counts were estimated. TCRdb's copy holds only in-frame clones and misses some; the assay was immunoSEQ multiplex PCR. Clone size and the V and J calls come from that table; the DNA yielded D and trimming. The sample lists fewer than 140,000 clones; 75% to 85% were seen once. One Seattle source followed patients from active infection through their disease course. V shed 7 bases and J shed 2 bases, with 14 bases lying between them. The germline V gene has CDR1 LNHDA and CDR2 SQIVND (reference sequence). The CDR3 runs to 14 residues.

The receptor's source is an elderly man with COVID-19, enrolled during active disease. The chain uses TRBV19 and TRBJ1-1; a possible D gene is TRBD1 (5 bases). Sequencing input: peripheral blood. The DNA of the CDR3 is TGTGCCAGTATTAACGCCGGGGGTAACACTGAAGCTTTCTTT. Its translation: CASINAGGNTEAFF.